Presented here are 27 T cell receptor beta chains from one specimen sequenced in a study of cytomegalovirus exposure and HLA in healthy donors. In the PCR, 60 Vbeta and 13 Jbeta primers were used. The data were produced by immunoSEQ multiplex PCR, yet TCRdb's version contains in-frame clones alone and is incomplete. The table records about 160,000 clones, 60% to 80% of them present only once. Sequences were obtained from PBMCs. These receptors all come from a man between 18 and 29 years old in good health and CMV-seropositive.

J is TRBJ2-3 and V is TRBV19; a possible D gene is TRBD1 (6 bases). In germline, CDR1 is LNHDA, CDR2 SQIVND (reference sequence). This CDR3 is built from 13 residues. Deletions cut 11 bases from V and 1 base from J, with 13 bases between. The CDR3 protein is CAVGGTGTDTQYF. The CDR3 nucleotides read TGTGCCGTAGGGGGTACGGGCACAGATACGCAGTATTTT.

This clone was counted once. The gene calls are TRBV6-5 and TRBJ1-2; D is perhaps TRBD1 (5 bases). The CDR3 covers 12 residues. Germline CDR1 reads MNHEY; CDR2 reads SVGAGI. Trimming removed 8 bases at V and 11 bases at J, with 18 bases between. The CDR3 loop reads CASGTGRGWYTF. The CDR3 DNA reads TGTGCCAGCGGCACCGGACGGGGGTGGTACACCTTC.

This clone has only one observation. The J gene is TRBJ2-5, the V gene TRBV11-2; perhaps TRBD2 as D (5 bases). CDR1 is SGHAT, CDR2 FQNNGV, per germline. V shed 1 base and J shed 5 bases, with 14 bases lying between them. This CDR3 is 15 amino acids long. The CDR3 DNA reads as TGTGCCAGCAGCTTAGTAGGTTCCGGGGTGGAGACCCAGTACTTC. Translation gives CASSLVGSGVETQYF.

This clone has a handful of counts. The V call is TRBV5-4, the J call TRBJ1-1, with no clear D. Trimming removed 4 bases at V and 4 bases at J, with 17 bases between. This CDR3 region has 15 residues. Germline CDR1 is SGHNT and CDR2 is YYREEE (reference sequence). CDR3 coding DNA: TGTGCCAGCAGCCCATGGTGGTCCCGGGGCACTGAAGCTTTCTTT. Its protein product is CASSPWWSRGTEAFF. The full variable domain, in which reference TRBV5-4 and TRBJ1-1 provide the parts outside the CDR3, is ETGVTQSPTHLIKTRGQQVTLRCSSQSGHNTVSWYQQALGQGPQFIFQYYREEENGRGNFPPRFSGLQFPNYSSELNVNALELDDSALYLCASSPWWSRGTEAFFGQGTRLTVV.

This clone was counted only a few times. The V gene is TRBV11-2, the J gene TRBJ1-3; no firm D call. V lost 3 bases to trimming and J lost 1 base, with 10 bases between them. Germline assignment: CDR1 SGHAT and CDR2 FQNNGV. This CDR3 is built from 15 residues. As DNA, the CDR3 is TGTGCCAGCAGCTTCCCTTACGGGTCTGGAAACACCATATATTTT. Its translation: CASSFPYGSGNTIYF.

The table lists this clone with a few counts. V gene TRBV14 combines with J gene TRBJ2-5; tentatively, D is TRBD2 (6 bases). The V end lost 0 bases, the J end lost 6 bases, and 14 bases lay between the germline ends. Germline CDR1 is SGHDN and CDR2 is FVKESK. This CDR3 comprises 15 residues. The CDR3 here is CASSQEGDFLKTQYF. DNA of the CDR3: TGTGCCAGCAGCCAAGAAGGGGACTTTCTGAAGACCCAGTACTTC.

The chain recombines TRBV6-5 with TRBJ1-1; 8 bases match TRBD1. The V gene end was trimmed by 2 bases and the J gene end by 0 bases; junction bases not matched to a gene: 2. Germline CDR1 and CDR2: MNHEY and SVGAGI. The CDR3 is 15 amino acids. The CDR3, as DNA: TGTGCCAGCAGTTACACAGGGGGGTTGAACACTGAAGCTTTCTTT. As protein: CASSYTGGLNTEAFF.

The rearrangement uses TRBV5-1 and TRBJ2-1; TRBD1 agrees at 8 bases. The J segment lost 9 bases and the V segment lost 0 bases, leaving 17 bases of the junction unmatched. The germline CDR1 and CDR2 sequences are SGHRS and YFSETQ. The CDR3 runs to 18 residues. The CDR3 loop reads CASSLGALTGALSREQFF. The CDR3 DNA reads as TGCGCCAGCAGCTTGGGGGCCCTGACAGGGGCTCTCTCGCGTGAGCAGTTCTTC.

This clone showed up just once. The CDR3 spells CASSSRLAGGRLQETQYF. CDR3 nucleotide sequence: TGTGCCAGCAGCTCCCGACTAGCGGGGGGGCGTCTCCAAGAGACCCAGTACTTC. V usage is TRBV7-8 and J usage is TRBJ2-5; TRBD2 matches 14 bases. Germline V lookup: CDR1 SGHVS, CDR2 FQNEAQ. The CDR3 runs to 18 residues. The J segment lost 1 base and the V segment lost 4 bases, leaving 8 bases of the junction unmatched.

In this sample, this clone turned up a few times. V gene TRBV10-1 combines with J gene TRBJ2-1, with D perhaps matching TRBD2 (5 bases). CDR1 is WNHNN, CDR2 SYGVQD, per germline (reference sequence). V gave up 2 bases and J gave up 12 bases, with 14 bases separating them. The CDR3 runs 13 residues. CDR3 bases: TGCGCCAGCAGTGAGGAGAGGGTTCTCGGGCAGTTCTTC. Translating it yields CASSEERVLGQFF.

In nucleotides, the CDR3 is TGTGCCAGCTCGGGACAGGGCTATGGCTACACCTTC. Encoded protein: CASSGQGYGYTF. V usage is TRBV7-9 and J usage is TRBJ1-2, with 9 positions matching TRBD1. Losses at the gene ends were 8 bases for V and 4 bases for J; bases not matched to a gene: 2. The CDR3 consists of 12 residues. Looked up from germline, CDR1 is SEHNR and CDR2 is FQNEAQ (reference sequence).

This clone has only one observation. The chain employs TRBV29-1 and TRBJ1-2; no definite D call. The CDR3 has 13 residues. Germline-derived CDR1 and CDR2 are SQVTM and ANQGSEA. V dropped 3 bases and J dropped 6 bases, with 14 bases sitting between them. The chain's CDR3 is CSVEQARLNGYTF. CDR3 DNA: TGCAGCGTTGAGCAGGCCAGGCTCAATGGCTACACCTTC.

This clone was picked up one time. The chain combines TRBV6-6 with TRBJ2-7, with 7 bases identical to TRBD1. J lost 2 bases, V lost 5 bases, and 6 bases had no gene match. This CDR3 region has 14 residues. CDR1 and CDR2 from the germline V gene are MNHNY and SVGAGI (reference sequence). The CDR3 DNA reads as TGTGCCAGCAGTCCGGGACAGCGGACCTACGAGCAGTACGTC. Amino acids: CASSPGQRTYEQYV.

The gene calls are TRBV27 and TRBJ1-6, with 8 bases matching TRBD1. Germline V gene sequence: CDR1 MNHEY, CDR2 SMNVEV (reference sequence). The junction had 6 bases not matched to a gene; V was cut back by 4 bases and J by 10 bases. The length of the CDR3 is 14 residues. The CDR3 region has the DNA TGTGCCAGCAGTTGGGGGACAGGAAAATCACCCCTCCACTTT. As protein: CASSWGTGKSPLHF.

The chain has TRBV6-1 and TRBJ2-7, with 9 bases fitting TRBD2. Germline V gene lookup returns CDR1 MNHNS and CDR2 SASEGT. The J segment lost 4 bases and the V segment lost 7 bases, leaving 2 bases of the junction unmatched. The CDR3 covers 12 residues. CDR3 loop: CASKGLAYEQYV. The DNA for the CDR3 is TGTGCCAGCAAGGGACTAGCTTACGAGCAGTACGTC.

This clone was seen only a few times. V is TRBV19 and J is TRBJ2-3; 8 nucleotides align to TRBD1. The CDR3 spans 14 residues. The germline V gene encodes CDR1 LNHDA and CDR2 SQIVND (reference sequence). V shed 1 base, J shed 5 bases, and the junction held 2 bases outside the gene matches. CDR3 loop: CASSIARGQDTQYF. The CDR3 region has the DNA TGTGCCAGTAGTATAGCCAGGGGGCAAGATACGCAGTATTTT.

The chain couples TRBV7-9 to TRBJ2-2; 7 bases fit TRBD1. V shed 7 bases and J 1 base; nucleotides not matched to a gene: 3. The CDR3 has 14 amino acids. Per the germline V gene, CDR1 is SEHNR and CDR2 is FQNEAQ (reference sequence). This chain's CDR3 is CASTRQGNTGELFF. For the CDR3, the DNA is TGTGCCAGCACCCGACAGGGGAACACCGGGGAGCTGTTTTTT.

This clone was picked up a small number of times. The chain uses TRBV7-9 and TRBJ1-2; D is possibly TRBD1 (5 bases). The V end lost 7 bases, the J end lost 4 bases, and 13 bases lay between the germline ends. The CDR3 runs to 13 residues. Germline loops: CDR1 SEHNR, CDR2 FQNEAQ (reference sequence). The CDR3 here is CASTLRDSYGYTF. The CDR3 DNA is TGTGCCAGCACCCTCCGGGACTCCTATGGCTACACCTTC.

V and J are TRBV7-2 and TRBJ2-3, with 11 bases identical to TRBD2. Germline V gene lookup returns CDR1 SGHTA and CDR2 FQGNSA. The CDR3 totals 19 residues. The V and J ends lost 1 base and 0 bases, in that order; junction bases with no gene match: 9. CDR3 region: CASSLEAASGGPSTDTQYF. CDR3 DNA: TGTGCCAGCAGCTTAGAGGCGGCTAGCGGGGGGCCGAGCACAGATACGCAGTATTTT.

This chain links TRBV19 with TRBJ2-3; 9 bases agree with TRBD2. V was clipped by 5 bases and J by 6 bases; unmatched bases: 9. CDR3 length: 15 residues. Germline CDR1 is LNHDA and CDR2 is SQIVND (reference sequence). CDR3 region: CASSSAGGPRDTQYF. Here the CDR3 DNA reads TGTGCCAGTAGTTCGGCGGGGGGGCCGAGGGATACGCAGTATTTT.

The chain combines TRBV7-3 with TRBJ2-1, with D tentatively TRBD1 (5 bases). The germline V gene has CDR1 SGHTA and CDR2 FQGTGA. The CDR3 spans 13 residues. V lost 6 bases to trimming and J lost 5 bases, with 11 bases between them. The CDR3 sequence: CASSYQGNNEQFF. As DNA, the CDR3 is TGTGCCAGCAGTTACCAGGGTAACAATGAGCAGTTCTTC.

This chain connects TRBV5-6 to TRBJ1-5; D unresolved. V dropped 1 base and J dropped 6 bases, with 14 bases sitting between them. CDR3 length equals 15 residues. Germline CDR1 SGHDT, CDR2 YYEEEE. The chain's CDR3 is CASSLMREVSQPQHF. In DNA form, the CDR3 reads TGTGCCAGCAGCTTGATGAGGGAGGTAAGTCAGCCCCAGCATTTT.

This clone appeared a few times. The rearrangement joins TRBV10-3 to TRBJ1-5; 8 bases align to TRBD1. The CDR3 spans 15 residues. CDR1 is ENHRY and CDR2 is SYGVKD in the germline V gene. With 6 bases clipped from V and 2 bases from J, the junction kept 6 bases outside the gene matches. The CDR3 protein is CAISQDRGGNQPQHF. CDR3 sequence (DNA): TGTGCCATCAGCCAAGACAGGGGTGGCAATCAGCCCCAGCATTTT.

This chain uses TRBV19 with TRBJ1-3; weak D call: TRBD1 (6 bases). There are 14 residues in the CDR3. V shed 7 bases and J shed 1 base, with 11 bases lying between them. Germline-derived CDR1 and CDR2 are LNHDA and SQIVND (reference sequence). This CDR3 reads CASKQGASGNTIYF. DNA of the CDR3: TGTGCCAGTAAACAGGGTGCATCTGGAAACACCATATATTTT.

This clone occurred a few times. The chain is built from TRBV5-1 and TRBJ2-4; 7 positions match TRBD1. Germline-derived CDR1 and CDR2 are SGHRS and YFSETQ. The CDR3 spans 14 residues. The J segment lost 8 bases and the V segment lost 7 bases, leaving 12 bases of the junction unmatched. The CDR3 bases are TGCGCCAGCTCGACAGGGAGACCGTCGGACATTCAGTACTTC. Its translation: CASSTGRPSDIQYF.

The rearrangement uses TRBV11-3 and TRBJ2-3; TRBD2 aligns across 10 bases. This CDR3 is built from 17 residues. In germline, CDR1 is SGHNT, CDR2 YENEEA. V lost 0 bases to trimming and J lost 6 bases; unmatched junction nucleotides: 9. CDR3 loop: CASSLDFLAGVSDTQYF. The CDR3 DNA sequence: TGTGCCAGCAGCTTAGATTTTCTAGCGGGAGTTTCGGATACGCAGTATTTT.

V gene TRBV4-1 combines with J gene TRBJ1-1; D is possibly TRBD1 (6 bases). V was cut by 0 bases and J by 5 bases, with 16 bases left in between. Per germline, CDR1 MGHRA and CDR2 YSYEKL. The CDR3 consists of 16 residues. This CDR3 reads CASSQEARGIGTEAFF. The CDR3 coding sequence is TGCGCCAGCAGCCAAGAAGCCAGGGGTATAGGGACTGAAGCTTTCTTT.